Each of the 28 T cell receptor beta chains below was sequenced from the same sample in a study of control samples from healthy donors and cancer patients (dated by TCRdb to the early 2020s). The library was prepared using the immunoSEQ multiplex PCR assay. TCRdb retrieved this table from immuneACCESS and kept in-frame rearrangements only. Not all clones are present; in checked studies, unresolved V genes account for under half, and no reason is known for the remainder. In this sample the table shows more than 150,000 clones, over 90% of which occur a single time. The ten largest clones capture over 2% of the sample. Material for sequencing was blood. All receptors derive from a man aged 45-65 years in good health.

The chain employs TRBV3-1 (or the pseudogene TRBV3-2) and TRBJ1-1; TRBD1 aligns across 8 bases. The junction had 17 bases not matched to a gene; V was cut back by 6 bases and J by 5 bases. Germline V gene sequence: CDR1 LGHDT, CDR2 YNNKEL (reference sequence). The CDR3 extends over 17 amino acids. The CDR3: CASRRTPATGAMTEAFF. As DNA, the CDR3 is TGTGCCAGCAGGCGGACACCAGCGACAGGGGCGATGACTGAAGCTTTCTTT.

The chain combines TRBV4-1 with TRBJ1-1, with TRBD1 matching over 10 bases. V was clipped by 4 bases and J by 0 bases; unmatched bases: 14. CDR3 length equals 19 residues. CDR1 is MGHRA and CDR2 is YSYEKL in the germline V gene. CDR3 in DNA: TGCGCCAGCAGCCTTCGGGACAGGGGATTATTGGATATGAACACTGAAGCTTTCTTT. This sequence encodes CASSLRDRGLLDMNTEAFF.

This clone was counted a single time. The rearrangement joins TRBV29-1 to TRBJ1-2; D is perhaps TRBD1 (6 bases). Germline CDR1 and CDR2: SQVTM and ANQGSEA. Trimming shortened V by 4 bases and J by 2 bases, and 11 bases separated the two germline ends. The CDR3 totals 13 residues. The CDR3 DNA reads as TGCAGCGTTGTAGGGGGGCTGAACTATGGCTACACCTTC. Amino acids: CSVVGGLNYGYTF.

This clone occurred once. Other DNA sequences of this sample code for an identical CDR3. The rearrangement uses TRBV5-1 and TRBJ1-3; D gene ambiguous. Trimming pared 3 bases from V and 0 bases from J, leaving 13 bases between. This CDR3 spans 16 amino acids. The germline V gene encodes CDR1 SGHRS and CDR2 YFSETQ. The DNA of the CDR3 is TGCGCCAGCAGCTCGGGCAGGTCCTACTCTGGAAACACCATATATTTT. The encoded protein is CASSSGRSYSGNTIYF.

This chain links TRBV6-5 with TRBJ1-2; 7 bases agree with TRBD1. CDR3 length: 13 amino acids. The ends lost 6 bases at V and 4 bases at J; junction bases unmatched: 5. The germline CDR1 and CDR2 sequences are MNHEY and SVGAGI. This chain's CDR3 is CASRQGTAYGYTF. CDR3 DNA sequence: TGTGCCAGCAGACAGGGGACGGCCTATGGCTACACCTTC.

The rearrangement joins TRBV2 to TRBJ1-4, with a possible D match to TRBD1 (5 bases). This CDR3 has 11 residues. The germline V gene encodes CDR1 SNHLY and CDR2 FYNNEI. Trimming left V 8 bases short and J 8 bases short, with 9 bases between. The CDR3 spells CASLQEEKLFF. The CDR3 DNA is TGTGCCAGCTTACAGGAAGAAAAACTGTTTTTT. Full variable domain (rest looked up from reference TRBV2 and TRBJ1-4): EPEVTQTPSHQVTQMGQEVILRCVPISNHLYFYWYRQILGQKVEFLVSFYNNEISEKSEIFDDQFSVERPDGSNFTLKIRSTKLEDSAMYFCASLQEEKLFFGSGTQLSVL.

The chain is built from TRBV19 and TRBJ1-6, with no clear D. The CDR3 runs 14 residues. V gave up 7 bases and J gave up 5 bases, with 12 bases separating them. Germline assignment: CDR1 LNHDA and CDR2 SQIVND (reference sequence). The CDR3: CASTPGYNNSPLHF. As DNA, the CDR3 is TGTGCCAGTACGCCCGGGTACAATAATTCACCCCTCCACTTT.

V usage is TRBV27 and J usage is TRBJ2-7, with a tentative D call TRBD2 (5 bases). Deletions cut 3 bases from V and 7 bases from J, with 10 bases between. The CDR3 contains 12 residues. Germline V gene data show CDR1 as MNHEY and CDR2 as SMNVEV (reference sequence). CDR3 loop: CASSFRSGEQYF. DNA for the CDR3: TGTGCCAGCAGTTTTCGGTCGGGGGAGCAGTACTTC.

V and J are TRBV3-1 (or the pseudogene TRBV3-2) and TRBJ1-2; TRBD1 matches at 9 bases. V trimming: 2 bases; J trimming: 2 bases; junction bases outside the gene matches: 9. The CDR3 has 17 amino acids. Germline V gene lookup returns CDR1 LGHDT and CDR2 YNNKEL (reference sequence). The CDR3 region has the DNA TGTGCCAGCAGCCAACATGGACAGGGGCTCCTGAACTATGGCTACACCTTC. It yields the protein CASSQHGQGLLNYGYTF.

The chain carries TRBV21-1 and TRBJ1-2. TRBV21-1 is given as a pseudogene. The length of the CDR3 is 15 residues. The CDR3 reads CASSPRSWQNYGYTF. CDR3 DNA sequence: TGTGCCAGCAGCCCCCGGTCGTGGCAGAACTATGGCTACACCTTC.

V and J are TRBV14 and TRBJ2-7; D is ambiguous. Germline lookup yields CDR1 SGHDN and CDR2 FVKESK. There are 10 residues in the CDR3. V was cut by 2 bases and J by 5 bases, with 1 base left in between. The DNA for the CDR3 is TGTGCCAGCAGCCAAAACGAGCAGTACTTC. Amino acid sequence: CASSQNEQYF.

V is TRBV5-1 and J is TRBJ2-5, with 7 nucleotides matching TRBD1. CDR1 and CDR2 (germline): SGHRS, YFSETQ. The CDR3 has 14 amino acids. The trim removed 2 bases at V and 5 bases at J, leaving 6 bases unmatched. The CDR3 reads CASSFRVQGETQYF. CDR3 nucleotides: TGCGCCAGCAGCTTTCGAGTACAGGGGGAGACCCAGTACTTC.

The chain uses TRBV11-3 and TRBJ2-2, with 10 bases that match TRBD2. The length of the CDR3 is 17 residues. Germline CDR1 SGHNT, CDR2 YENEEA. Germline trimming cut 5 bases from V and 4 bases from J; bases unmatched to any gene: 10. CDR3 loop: CASSPQSGRAVTGELFF. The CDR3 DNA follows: TGTGCCAGCAGCCCGCAGAGCGGGAGGGCCGTCACCGGGGAGCTGTTTTTT.

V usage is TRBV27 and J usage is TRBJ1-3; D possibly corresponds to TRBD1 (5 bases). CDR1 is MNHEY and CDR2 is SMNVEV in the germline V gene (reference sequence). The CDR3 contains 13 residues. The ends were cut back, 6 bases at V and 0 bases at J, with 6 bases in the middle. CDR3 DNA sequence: TGTGCCAGCAGCGGGGGCTCTGGAAACACCATATATTTT. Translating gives CASSGGSGNTIYF.

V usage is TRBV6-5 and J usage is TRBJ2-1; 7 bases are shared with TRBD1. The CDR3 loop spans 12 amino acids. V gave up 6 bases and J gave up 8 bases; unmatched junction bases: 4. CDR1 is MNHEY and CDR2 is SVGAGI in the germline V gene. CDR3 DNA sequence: TGTGCCAGCAGATCGACAGGGCATGAGCAGTTCTTC. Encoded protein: CASRSTGHEQFF.

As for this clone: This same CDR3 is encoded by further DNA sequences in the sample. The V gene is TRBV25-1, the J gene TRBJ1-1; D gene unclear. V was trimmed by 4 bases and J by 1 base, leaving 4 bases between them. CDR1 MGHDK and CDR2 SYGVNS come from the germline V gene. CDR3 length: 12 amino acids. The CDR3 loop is CASSAGNTEAFF. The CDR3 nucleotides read TGTGCCAGCAGTGCGGGGAACACTGAAGCTTTCTTT.

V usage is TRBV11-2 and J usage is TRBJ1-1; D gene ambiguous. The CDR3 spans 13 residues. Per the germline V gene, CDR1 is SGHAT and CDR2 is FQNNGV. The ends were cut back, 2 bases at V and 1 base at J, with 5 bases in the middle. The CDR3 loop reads CASSLKRNTEAFF. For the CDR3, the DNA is TGTGCCAGCAGCTTAAAGAGGAACACTGAAGCTTTCTTT.

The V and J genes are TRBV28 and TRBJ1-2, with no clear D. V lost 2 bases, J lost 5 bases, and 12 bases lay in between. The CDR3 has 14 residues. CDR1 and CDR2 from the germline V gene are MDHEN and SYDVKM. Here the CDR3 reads CASSLRERTYGYTF. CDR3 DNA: TGTGCCAGCAGTTTACGCGAGCGAACTTATGGCTACACCTTC.

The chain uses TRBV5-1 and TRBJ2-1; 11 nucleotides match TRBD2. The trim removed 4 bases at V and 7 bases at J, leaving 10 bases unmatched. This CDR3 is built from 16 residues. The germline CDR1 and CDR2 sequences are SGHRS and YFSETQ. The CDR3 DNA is TGCGCCAGCAGCCCTCCGGGACTAGCGGTTCTTAATGAGCAGTTCTTC. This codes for CASSPPGLAVLNEQFF.

Written as DNA, the CDR3 is TGTGCCAGCAGTCGGCAGGCCGACTCTGGGGCCAACGTCCTGACTTTC. Its protein is CASSRQADSGANVLTF. V gene TRBV6-4 combines with J gene TRBJ2-6; D is unresolved. The CDR3 runs to 16 residues. Germline CDR1 and CDR2: MRHNA and SNTAGT. Trimming stripped 5 bases from V and 0 bases from J, with 11 bases between.

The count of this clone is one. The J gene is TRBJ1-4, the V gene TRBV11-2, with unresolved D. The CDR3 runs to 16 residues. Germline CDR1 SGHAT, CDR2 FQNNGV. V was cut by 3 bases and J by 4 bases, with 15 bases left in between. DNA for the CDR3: TGTGCCAGCAGCTTTAGCATCGGACGGGGTAATGAAAAACTGTTTTTT. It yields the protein CASSFSIGRGNEKLFF.

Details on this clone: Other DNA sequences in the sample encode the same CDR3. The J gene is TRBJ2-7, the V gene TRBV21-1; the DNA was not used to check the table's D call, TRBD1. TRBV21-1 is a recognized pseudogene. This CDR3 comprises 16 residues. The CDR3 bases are TGTGCCAGCAGCAAACATGGGCAGCTGAAACTCTACGAGCAGTACTTC. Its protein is CASSKHGQLKLYEQYF.

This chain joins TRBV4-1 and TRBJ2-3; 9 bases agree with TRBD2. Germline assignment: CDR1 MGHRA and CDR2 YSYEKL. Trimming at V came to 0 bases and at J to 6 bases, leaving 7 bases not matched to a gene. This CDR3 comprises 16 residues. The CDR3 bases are TGCGCCAGCAGCCAAGATTTGACTAGCGGATGGGATACGCAGTATTTT. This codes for CASSQDLTSGWDTQYF.

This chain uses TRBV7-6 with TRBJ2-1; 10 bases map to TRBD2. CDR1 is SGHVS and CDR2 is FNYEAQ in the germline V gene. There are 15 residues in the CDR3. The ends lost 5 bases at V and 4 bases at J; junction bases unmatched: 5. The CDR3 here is CASSPGLAAYNEQFF. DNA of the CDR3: TGTGCCAGCAGCCCCGGACTAGCGGCTTACAATGAGCAGTTCTTC.

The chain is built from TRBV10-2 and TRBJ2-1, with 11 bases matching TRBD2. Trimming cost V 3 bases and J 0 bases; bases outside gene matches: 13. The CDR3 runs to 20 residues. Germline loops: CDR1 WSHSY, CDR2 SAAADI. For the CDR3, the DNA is TGCGCCAGCAGTGACCCCGCCGGGACTAGCGGACATTACTCCTACAATGAGCAGTTCTTC. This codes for CASSDPAGTSGHYSYNEQFF.

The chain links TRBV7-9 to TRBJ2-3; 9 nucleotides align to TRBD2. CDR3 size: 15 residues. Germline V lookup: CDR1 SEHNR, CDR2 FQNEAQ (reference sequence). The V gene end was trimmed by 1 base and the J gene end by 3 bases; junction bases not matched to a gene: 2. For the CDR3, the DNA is TGTGCCAGCAGCTTAGTAGCGGGAGCAACAGATACGCAGTATTTT. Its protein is CASSLVAGATDTQYF. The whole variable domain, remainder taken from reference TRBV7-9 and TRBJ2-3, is DTGVSQNPRHKITKRGQNVTFRCDPISEHNRLYWYRQTLGQGPEFLTYFQNEAQLEKSRLLSDRFSAERPKGSFSTLEIQRTEQGDSAMYLCASSLVAGATDTQYFGPGTRLTVL.

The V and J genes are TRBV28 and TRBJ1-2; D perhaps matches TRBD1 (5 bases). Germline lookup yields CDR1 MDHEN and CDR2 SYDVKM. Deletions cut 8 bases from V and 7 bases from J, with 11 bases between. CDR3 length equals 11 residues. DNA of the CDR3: TGTGCCAGCCAAGGGGACGCTGGCTACACCTTC. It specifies CASQGDAGYTF.

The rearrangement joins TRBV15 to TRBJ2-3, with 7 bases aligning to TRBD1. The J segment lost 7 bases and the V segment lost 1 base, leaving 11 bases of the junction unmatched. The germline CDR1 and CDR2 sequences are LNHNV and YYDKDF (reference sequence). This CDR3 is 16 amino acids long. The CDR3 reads CATSRARGSLSYTQYF. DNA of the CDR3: TGTGCCACCAGCAGAGCCAGGGGGTCGCTATCATATACGCAGTATTTT.